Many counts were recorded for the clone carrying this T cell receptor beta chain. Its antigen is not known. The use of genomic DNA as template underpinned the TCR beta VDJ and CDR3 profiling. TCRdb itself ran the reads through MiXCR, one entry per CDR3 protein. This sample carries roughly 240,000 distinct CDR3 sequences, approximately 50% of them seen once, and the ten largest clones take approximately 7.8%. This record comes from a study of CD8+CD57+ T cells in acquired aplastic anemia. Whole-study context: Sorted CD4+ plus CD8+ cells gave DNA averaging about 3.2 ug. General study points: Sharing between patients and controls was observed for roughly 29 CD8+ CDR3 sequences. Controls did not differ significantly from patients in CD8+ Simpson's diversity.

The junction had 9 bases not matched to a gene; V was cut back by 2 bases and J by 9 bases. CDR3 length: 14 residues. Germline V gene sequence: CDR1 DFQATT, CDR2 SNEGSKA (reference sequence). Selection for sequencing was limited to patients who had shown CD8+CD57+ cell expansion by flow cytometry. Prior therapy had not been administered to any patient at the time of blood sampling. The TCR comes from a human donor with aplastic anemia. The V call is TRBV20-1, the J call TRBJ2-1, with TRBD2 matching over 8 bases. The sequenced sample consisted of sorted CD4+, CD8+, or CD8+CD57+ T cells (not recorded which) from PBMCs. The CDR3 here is CSARLGAGAAEQFF. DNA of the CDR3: TGCAGTGCTAGACTGGGAGCGGGAGCGGCTGAGCAGTTCTTC.